The rows below give T cell receptor beta chains drawn from one sample of a study of regulatory T cells in long-lasting Graves disease. MiXCR, applied by TCRdb to the multiplex PCR reads, yields one record per CDR3 protein. The sample includes about 500,000 distinct CDR3 sequences, around 11% of them seen just once. These data were also filed under a second study, of T cells in Graves' hyperthyroidism and ophthalmopathy.

Sequenced material: peripheral blood mononuclear cells (PBMCs), taken at new diagnosis, from a patient treated with antithyroid drugs. The source is a woman in her thirties with Graves disease. The CDR3 runs from the conserved cysteine through the conserved F or W. The D gene is left open where the match is weak. Size is stated for part of the rows, as once, few or many counts, or as a class when the clone is expanded.

d_call j_call clone_size v_call cdr3_nt cdr3_aa
TRBD1 TRBJ2-1 few TRBV9 TGTGCCAGCAGCGTAGCCTCAGGGGGCGTTACACATGAGCAGTTCTTC CASSVASGGVTHEQFF
. TRBJ2-3 . TRBV29-1 TGCAGCGCCACTCACGAAGGGCCAGATACGCAGTATTTT CSATHEGPDTQYF
. TRBJ2-7 . TRBV6-1 TGTGCCAGCCAAAGTCTGATTGGCGGGAACTACGAGCAGTACTTC CASQSLIGGNYEQYF
. TRBJ2-3 many TRBV2 TGTGCCAGCAGTGAACAGCGGGGCACAGATACGCAGTATTTT CASSEQRGTDTQYF
. TRBJ1-2 . TRBV11-2 TGTGCCAGCAGCCCCATGGAGGGACTAAACTATGGCTACACCTTC CASSPMEGLNYGYTF
TRBD1 TRBJ2-1 . TRBV19 TGTGCCAGTAGTATAATTGGGACAGGACACAGTGAGCAGTTCTTC CASSIIGTGHSEQFF
TRBD2 TRBJ2-7 once TRBV11-2 TGTGCCAGCAGCTCCCGGGCGACTAGCGGGAGGTACGAGCAGTACTTC CASSSRATSGRYEQYF
. TRBJ1-2 . TRBV9 TGTGCCAGCAGCGTAGCTACAGGGTCTGGCTACACCTTC CASSVATGSGYTF
. TRBJ2-7 many TRBV3-1 TGTGCCAGCAGCCAAGGTTCAGGGATGGAGCAGTACTTC CASSQGSGMEQYF
TRBD2 TRBJ2-6 . TRBV6-1 TGTGCCAGCAGAGGGACTATAGGGGCCGGGGCCAACGTCCTGACTTTC CASRGTIGAGANVLTF
. TRBJ1-5 . TRBV19 TGTGCCTCCCAGGACAGAGATAGCAATCAGCCCCAGCATTTT CASQDRDSNQPQHF
. TRBJ2-5 many TRBV20-1 TGCAGTGCTCAGGACTTGAGGGAGACCCAGTACTTC CSAQDLRETQYF
. TRBJ1-1 many TRBV11-2 TGTGCCAGCAGCTTTTCGACAGTCGAAGCTTTCTTT CASSFSTVEAFF
TRBD1 TRBJ2-5 many TRBV6-9 TGTGCCAGCAGTTCTACAGGGGGTCTCCCCGAGACCCAGTACTTC CASSSTGGLPETQYF
TRBD1 TRBJ1-2 . TRBV7-9 TGTGCCAGCAGCGCGCCGTCCGGGACAGGGGGCGCGAATGGCTACACCTTC CASSAPSGTGGANGYTF
. TRBJ2-7 few TRBV7-9 TGTGCCAGCAGCGCTACCGGGACTGGAGCATACGAGCAGTACTTC CASSATGTGAYEQYF
. TRBJ1-1 many TRBV4-1 TGCGCCAGCAGCCAAGATGTCGGGTCCAGATGGACTGAAGCTTTCTTT CASSQDVGSRWTEAFF
. TRBJ2-7 many TRBV27 TGTGCCAGCAGTTCGGGACTTGGGAGAGTCGAGCAGTACTTC CASSSGLGRVEQYF
TRBD2 TRBJ2-5 many TRBV6-1 TGTGCCGGGGGGACTAGCCTACAAGAGACCCAGTACTTC CAGGTSLQETQYF
TRBD1 TRBJ2-7 few TRBV20-1 TGCAGTGCTAGGCAGGGGGCTAGTTACGAGCAGTACTTC CSARQGASYEQYF
. TRBJ1-3 few TRBV5-1 TGCGCCAGCAGCTTGGGGAGCGGGCATTATGACACCATATATTTT CASSLGSGHYDTIYF
. TRBJ1-2 many TRBV6-2/TRBV6-3 TGTGCCAGCAGTTACCTCCGGAACTATGGCTACACCTTC CASSYLRNYGYTF
TRBD2 TRBJ2-7 many TRBV6-2/TRBV6-3 TGTGCCAGCAGTTACGGCGGGAGTTCTGTCGAGCAGTACTTC CASSYGGSSVEQYF
TRBD1 TRBJ2-4 . TRBV7-2 TGTGCCAGCAGCTCACAGGGGCTCTTAGCCAAAAACATTCAGTACTTC CASSSQGLLAKNIQYF
TRBD2 TRBJ2-1 many TRBV2 TGTGCCAGCACCATGGAACCACTAGCGGGAATGGATGAGCAGTTCTTC CASTMEPLAGMDEQFF
. TRBJ2-7 . TRBV20-1 TGCAGTGCTAGTAACGGCCTCTCCTACGAGCAGTACTTC CSASNGLSYEQYF